Listed below are T cell receptor beta chains from one sample, sequenced in a study of T-cell reconstitution after alpha-beta-depleted transplantation in children. TCRdb analysed the PCR reads with MiXCR anew, one entry per CDR3 protein. The sample lists 700,000 to 950,000 distinct CDR3 sequences; 15% to 20% were seen once. Sample: PBMCs, mostly from graft donor cells, taken 360 days after TCRalphabeta/CD19-depleted stem cell transplant. Receptors were obtained from a male patient aged 5 to 17 who had a stem cell transplant for acute lymphoblastic leukemia, so the T cells may come from the graft donor. The CDR3 runs from the conserved cysteine through the conserved F or W. A D gene is named only where the DNA matches it firmly. The listing skips clone size in some rows; elsewhere it reads once, few, many or a size class.

D gene	V gene	J gene	clone size	CDR3 protein	CDR3 DNA
.	TRBV5-1	TRBJ1-2	many	CASSLDPGGYGYTF	TGCGCCAGCAGCTTGGATCCAGGAGGCTATGGCTACACCTTC
.	TRBV12-3/TRBV12-4	TRBJ2-1	.	CASSLIHLSSYNEQFF	TGTGCCAGCAGTTTAATCCATTTGAGCTCCTACAATGAGCAGTTCTTC
.	TRBV4-2	TRBJ2-6	few	CASSPKTTPLYLDTSSGANVLTF	TGTGCCAGCAGCCCTAAAACGACTCCGCTCTATCTCGACACCTCATCTGGGGCCAACGTCCTGACTTTC
.	TRBV7-7	TRBJ2-5	.	CASSSWGKETQYF	TGTGCCAGCAGCTCCTGGGGTAAAGAGACCCAGTACTTC
TRBD1	TRBV5-1	TRBJ2-7	many	CASSPGTASYEQYF	TGCGCCAGCAGCCCCGGGACAGCCTCCTACGAGCAGTACTTC
TRBD2	TRBV5-1	TRBJ2-7	many	CASSPGTSGSLIYF	TGCGCCAGCAGCCCCGGGACTAGCGGGAGTCTTATTTACTTC
.	TRBV12-3/TRBV12-4	TRBJ2-1	few	CASSFRGHYNEQFF	TGTGCCAGCAGTTTTAGGGGCCACTACAATGAGCAGTTCTTC
TRBD1	TRBV18	TRBJ2-7	few	CASSQTQGVREQYF	TGTGCCAGCTCGCAAACTCAGGGGGTTCGGGAGCAGTACTTC
.	TRBV5-1	TRBJ2-1	few	CASSLGGFVANEQFF	TGCGCCAGCAGCTTGGGGGGTTTTGTAGCCAATGAGCAGTTCTTC
.	TRBV12-3/TRBV12-4	TRBJ2-3	.	CASSFGGPYTDTQYF	TGTGCCAGCAGTTTCGGAGGGCCCTATACAGATACGCAGTATTTT
.	TRBV9	TRBJ2-2	.	CASSATAGELFF	TGTGCCAGCAGCGCCACTGCCGGGGAGCTGTTTTTT
.	TRBV20-1	TRBJ2-7	.	CSARLTQYGAYEQYF	TGCAGTGCTAGGCTAACACAGTACGGAGCCTACGAGCAGTACTTC
.	TRBV19	TRBJ2-2	.	CASSIEQYGELFF	TGTGCCAGTAGTATCGAGCAATACGGGGAGCTGTTTTTT
.	TRBV27	TRBJ1-2	.	CASSFIQGKNYGYTF	TGTGCCAGCAGTTTCATCCAGGGAAAGAACTATGGCTACACCTTC
.	TRBV6-1	TRBJ2-6	few	CASSAHEDGANVLTF	TGTGCCAGCAGTGCCCACGAGGACGGGGCCAACGTCCTGACTTTC
.	TRBV18	TRBJ2-2	few	CASSPSLTGSNTGELFF	TGTGCCAGCTCACCCTCTCTCACAGGATCGAACACCGGGGAGCTGTTTTTT
.	TRBV29-1	TRBJ2-7	.	CSVVNSPYEQYF	TGCAGCGTTGTGAACAGCCCCTACGAGCAGTACTTC
.	TRBV9	TRBJ2-7	.	CASSVEGGAGPYEQYF	TGTGCCAGCAGCGTAGAGGGGGGAGCGGGACCCTACGAGCAGTACTTC
.	TRBV27	TRBJ2-6	.	CASSLRGPPFSGANVLTF	TGTGCCAGCAGTTTACGGGGGCCTCCTTTCTCTGGGGCCAACGTCCTGACTTTC
.	TRBV24-1	TRBJ2-5	few	CATSDFWSSETQYF	TGTGCCACCAGTGATTTTTGGTCATCGGAGACCCAGTACTTC
.	TRBV4-2	TRBJ2-7	.	CASSQAGVAYEQYF	TGTGCCAGCAGCCAAGCGGGGGTTGCCTACGAGCAGTACTTC
TRBD2	TRBV5-1	TRBJ2-4	few	CASSLPGTSGSKNIQYF	TGCGCCAGCAGCTTGCCCGGGACTAGCGGGAGTAAAAACATTCAGTACTTC
.	TRBV7-2	TRBJ1-1	.	CASSQFYTEAFF	TGTGCCAGCAGCCAATTCTACACTGAAGCTTTCTTT
TRBD2	TRBV12-3/TRBV12-4	TRBJ2-1	.	CASSPGLAGVPNNEQFF	TGTGCCAGCAGTCCTGGACTAGCGGGAGTCCCCAACAATGAGCAGTTCTTC
.	TRBV5-1	TRBJ2-1	few	CASSFWGVNEQFF	TGCGCCAGCAGCTTCTGGGGGGTCAATGAGCAGTTCTTC
TRBD1	TRBV7-2	TRBJ2-7	few	CASRPGTGNEQYF	TGTGCCAGCAGACCCGGGACAGGGAACGAGCAGTACTTC
.	TRBV7-9	TRBJ1-2	few	CASSLDTHNYGYTF	TGTGCCAGCAGCTTAGATACGCACAACTATGGCTACACCTTC
TRBD1	TRBV20-1	TRBJ2-3	.	CSARRDRLITDTQYF	TGCAGTGCTAGGCGGGACAGGCTTATCACAGATACGCAGTATTTT
.	TRBV11-2	TRBJ2-7	.	CASSSLLSGVRYF	TGTGCCAGCAGCTCTCTCCTATCAGGGGTGCGGTACTTC
TRBD2	TRBV20-1	TRBJ2-3	many	CSAMRSRTSGRDTQYF	TGCAGTGCCATGAGGAGTAGGACTAGCGGGAGAGATACGCAGTATTTT
.	TRBV20-1	TRBJ2-7	.	CSARAGASYEQYF	TGCAGTGCTAGAGCTGGGGCCTCCTACGAGCAGTACTTC
TRBD1	TRBV6-5	TRBJ2-7	few	CASSSGQVSYEQYF	TGTGCCAGCAGTTCCGGACAGGTTTCCTACGAGCAGTACTTC
.	TRBV5-1	TRBJ2-3	.	CASSLTGVADTQYF	TGCGCCAGCAGCTTGACCGGCGTCGCAGATACGCAGTATTTT
.	TRBV3-1	TRBJ2-1	.	CASSQTGSLGSEQFF	TGTGCCAGCAGCCAAACAGGGTCTCTGGGCAGTGAGCAGTTCTTC
TRBD1	TRBV6-1	TRBJ2-7	.	CASREGGQGLRQYF	TGTGCCAGCAGAGAGGGGGGACAGGGTCTACGGCAGTACTTC
.	TRBV12-3/TRBV12-4	TRBJ2-7	.	CASSFRGLAYEQYF	TGTGCCAGCAGTTTCAGGGGTTTAGCTTACGAGCAGTACTTC
.	TRBV12-3/TRBV12-4	TRBJ2-7	.	CASSFSGVSSYEQYF	TGTGCCAGCAGTTTTAGTGGGGTGAGCTCCTACGAGCAGTACTTC
.	TRBV9	TRBJ1-1	.	CASSVEWGVNTEAFF	TGTGCCAGCAGCGTAGAGTGGGGCGTGAACACTGAAGCTTTCTTT
TRBD1	TRBV6-6	TRBJ1-2	.	CASSLDRAGGYTF	TGTGCCAGCAGTCTGGACAGGGCGGGTGGCTACACCTTC
.	TRBV5-1	TRBJ2-1	few	CASSLVDSLVFF	TGCGCCAGCAGCTTGGTGGATTCTCTAGTTTTCTTC
TRBD2	TRBV11-1	TRBJ2-5	few	CASSFLLAAIVYQETQYF	TGTGCCAGCAGCTTCCTACTAGCGGCAATTGTTTATCAAGAGACCCAGTACTTC
.	TRBV5-1	TRBJ2-7	many	CASSRDTTISYEQYF	TGCGCCAGCAGCAGGGACACCACAATCTCCTACGAGCAGTACTTC
TRBD1	TRBV12-3/TRBV12-4	TRBJ2-6	.	CASSLTGGISGANVLTF	TGTGCCAGCAGTTTAACAGGGGGTATCTCTGGGGCCAACGTCCTGACTTTC
TRBD2	TRBV29-1	TRBJ2-7	.	CSVVGLAGASYEQYF	TGCAGCGTTGTCGGACTAGCGGGAGCCTCCTACGAGCAGTACTTC
TRBD1	TRBV7-6	TRBJ1-6	few	CASSLAGTGLSPLHF	TGTGCCAGCAGCTTAGCGGGGACAGGGCTTTCACCCCTCCACTTT
.	TRBV27	TRBJ2-3	.	CASSLSLADTQYF	TGTGCCAGCAGTTTATCGCTTGCAGATACGCAGTATTTT
.	TRBV5-5	TRBJ1-5	few	CASSLVVGSYGNQPQHF	TGTGCCAGCAGCTTGGTCGTTGGGAGCTACGGCAATCAGCCCCAGCATTTT